Below are 10 T cell receptor beta chains sequenced from a single sample in a study of Tregs in tolerant kidney transplant recipients. Some clones are missing from TCRdb's copy, which holds only in-frame ones; the method was immunoSEQ multiplex PCR. The repertoire table contains about 52,000 clones. Sequenced material: CD4+ T cells from blood, taken before the transplant. The receptors here all came from a human donor who received a combined kidney and bone marrow transplant.

Remarks on this clone: The sequence runs out 3 residues before the end of the CDR3; the remainder is reconstructed from the germline J gene. The rearrangement joins TRBV18 to TRBJ1-1; D unresolved. The V end lost 2 bases, the J end lost 3 bases, and 13 bases lay between the germline ends. The CDR3 length is 15 residues. Germline CDR1 and CDR2: KGHSH and LQKENI. The covered CDR3 bases are TGTGCCAGCTCACCATCGGTGGGCGGGGACACTGAA. Translated: CASSPSVGGDTE. The full CDR3 protein reads CASSPSVGGDTEAFF.

As to this clone: The read finishes 3 residues shy of the CDR3 end, and the germline J gene is used to complete it. V is TRBV18 and J is TRBJ1-1; TRBD1 might be the D (5 bases). The V end was cut by 1 base, the J end by 1 base, with 10 bases between. Germline V gives CDR1 KGHSH, CDR2 LQKENI. The CDR3 contains 15 residues. CDR3 sequence reads: CASSPQGASNTEAFF. The CDR3 bases that were read are TGTGCCAGCTCACCACAAGGGGCCTCGAACACTGAA.

CDR3 DNA, as far as it was read: TGTGCCATCAGTGAGGAAGGGGTTTGGGGAAACACC. Amino acid sequence: CAISEEGVWGNT. The full CDR3 protein is CAISEEGVWGNTIYF. This chain links TRBV10-3 with TRBJ1-3, with D possibly being TRBD1 (5 bases). Read coverage stops 3 residues before the CDR3 terminus; the germline J gene supplies the remainder. V was pared by 2 bases and J by 4 bases, with 12 bases between. Germline V gene data show CDR1 as ENHRY and CDR2 as SYGVKD. CDR3 size: 15 residues.

A word on this clone: Read sequence stops 3 residues before the CDR3 end, and the germline J gene provides the missing end. J is TRBJ1-2 and V is TRBV7-9, with 8 bases lining up with TRBD1. Unmatched junction bases numbered 5, after V lost 8 bases and J lost 0 bases. CDR3 length: 14 residues. Looked up from germline, CDR1 is SEHNR and CDR2 is FQNEAQ (reference sequence). The part of the CDR3 DNA that was read is TGTGCCAGCTATCGACAGGGGACTAACTATGGC. This codes for CASYRQGTNYG. The complete CDR3 reads CASYRQGTNYGYTF.

A word on this clone: The CDR3 extends 3 residues past the end of the read, so its final part is completed from the germline J gene. The V gene is TRBV19, the J gene TRBJ1-1; 7 bases align to TRBD1. The germline gives CDR1 LNHDA, CDR2 SQIVND (reference sequence). The CDR3 runs to 15 residues. Here the CDR3 reads CATQEQGPSNTEAFF. The DNA read from the CDR3 is TGTGCTACCCAGGAACAGGGGCCCTCGAACACTGAA.

On this clone: Read data end 3 residues before the CDR3 end; the end is taken from the germline J gene. This chain joins TRBV19 and TRBJ2-7; possibly TRBD1 for D (5 bases). The CDR3 totals 14 residues. V dropped 3 bases and J dropped 1 base, with 10 bases sitting between them. The V gene's germline CDR1 is LNHDA and CDR2 SQIVND (reference sequence). Here the CDR3 reads CASSIQGSSYEQYF. The CDR3 bases that were read are TGTGCCAGTAGTATCCAGGGTAGTTCCTACGAG.

On this clone itself: The read halts 3 residues ahead of the CDR3 end, with the missing end drawn from the germline J gene. V is TRBV6-2 or TRBV6-3 and J is TRBJ2-1, with D hard to call. The CDR3 is made up of 16 amino acids. CDR1 MNHEY and CDR2 SVGEGT come from the germline V gene. The V and J ends lost 3 bases and 0 bases respectively, with 12 bases between them. CDR3 bases read: TGTGCCAGCAGTTATCTAAGGGCCCCCTCCTACAATGAG. This sequence encodes CASSYLRAPSYNE. Given in full, the CDR3 is CASSYLRAPSYNEQFF.

The sequenced CDR3 bases are TGCAGTGCTCCAATCCGGGACAGGGGGTATTATGGC. It specifies CSAPIRDRGYYG. In full, the CDR3 reads CSAPIRDRGYYGYTF. The chain is built from TRBV20-1 and TRBJ1-2, with 11 bases lining up with TRBD1. The read terminates 3 residues ahead of where the CDR3 ends, so the germline J gene completes it. Germline values: CDR1 DFQATT, CDR2 SNEGSKA (reference sequence). This CDR3 comprises 15 residues. With 5 bases clipped from V and 5 bases from J, the junction kept 10 bases outside the gene matches.

For this clone: The read is 3 residues too short to cover the CDR3 end, so that end is filled in from the germline J gene. The J gene is TRBJ2-3, the V gene TRBV5-1; TRBD2 matches 8 bases. This CDR3 comprises 18 residues. The germline gives CDR1 SGHRS, CDR2 YFSETQ. V dropped 0 bases and J dropped 0; count of bases not matched to a gene: 9. CDR3 bases read: TGCGCCAGCAGCTTGGAAGTACCCGGGACTAGAAGCACAGATACG. It encodes CASSLEVPGTRSTDT. The entire CDR3 reads CASSLEVPGTRSTDTQYF. Variable domain in full (rest from reference TRBV5-1 and TRBJ2-3): KAGVTQTPRYLIKTRGQQVTLSCSPISGHRSVSWYQQTPGQGLQFLFEYFSETQRNKGNFPGRFSGRQFSNSRSEMNVSTLELGDSALYLCASSLEVPGTRSTDTQYFGPGTRLTVL.

Turning to this clone: The CDR3 is cut off 3 residues early in the read; its end comes from the germline J gene. The chain uses TRBV18 and TRBJ1-1, with TRBD1 matching 9 bases. With 2 bases clipped from V and 5 bases from J, the junction kept 9 bases outside the gene matches. The CDR3 is made up of 16 amino acids. The germline V gene has CDR1 KGHSH and CDR2 LQKENI. This chain's CDR3 is CASSPRETGGGTEAFF. The DNA read from the CDR3 is TGTGCCAGCTCACCAAGGGAGACAGGGGGGGGAACTGAA.